The entry that follows covers one T cell receptor beta chain sequence. These data are taken from a study of T cells expressing NK-cell markers. Study as a whole: Investigators obtained TCR beta repertoires from sorted CD3+CD56+NKG2C+, CD3+CD56+NKG2C- and CD3+CD56-NKG2C+ T cells.

Reprocessing the 5' RACE reads, TCRdb reports a single entry for every CDR3 protein and omits DNA. Its clone listing holds about 300,000 distinct CDR3 sequences. Germline V CDR1 and CDR2: MNHEY, SVGEGT. The CDR3 has 17 residues. This chain joins TRBV6-2 or TRBV6-3 and TRBJ2-5; absent DNA, TCRdb's TRBD2 call cannot be checked. The clonotype originates from a woman aged 18 to 75 in good health. Sequenced material: blood T cells: a sorted CD56 or NKG2C T cell subset, CD4+ or CD8+ T cells, or bulk PBMC T cells (not recorded which). CDR3 amino acids: CASTLRLASLGKETQYF.